This T cell receptor beta chain was observed in a study of patients and donors after allogeneic stem cell transplantation. V dropped 3 bases and J dropped 2 bases, with 10 bases sitting between them. The CDR3 loop spans 15 amino acids. From the RT-PCR reads, TCRdb called clonotypes with MiXCR, one entry per CDR3 protein. In the table there are 90,000 to 120,000 distinct CDR3 sequences, 35% of which are singletons. The gene calls are TRBV12-3 or TRBV12-4 and TRBJ2-2, with D perhaps assigned TRBD1 or TRBD2 (5 bases each). The specimen sequenced was blood, either unsorted or a sorted T cell fraction (not recorded which). The clonotype comes from a human donor who was either an allogeneic HSCT recipient or a stem cell or donor lymphocyte infusion donor (not recorded which). It is not recorded whose cells these are; they may come from a transplant donor. The CDR3: CASSFGGVNTGELFF. For the CDR3, the DNA is TGTGCCAGCAGTTTTGGGGGAGTAAACACCGGGGAGCTGTTTTTT.